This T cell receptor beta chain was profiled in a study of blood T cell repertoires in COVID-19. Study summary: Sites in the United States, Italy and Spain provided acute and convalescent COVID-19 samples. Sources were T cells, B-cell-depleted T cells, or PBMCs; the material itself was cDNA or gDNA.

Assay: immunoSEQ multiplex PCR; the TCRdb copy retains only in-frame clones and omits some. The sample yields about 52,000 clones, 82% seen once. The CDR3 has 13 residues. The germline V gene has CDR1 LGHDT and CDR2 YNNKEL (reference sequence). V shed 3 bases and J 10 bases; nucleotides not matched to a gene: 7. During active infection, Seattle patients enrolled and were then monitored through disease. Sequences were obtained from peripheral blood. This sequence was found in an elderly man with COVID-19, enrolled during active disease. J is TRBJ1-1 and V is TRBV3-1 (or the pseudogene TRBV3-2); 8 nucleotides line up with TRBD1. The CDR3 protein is CASSHGQGNAAFF. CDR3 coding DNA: TGTGCCAGCAGCCACGGACAGGGTAATGCAGCTTTCTTT.